Many counts were recorded for the clone carrying this TCR beta chain. Germline CDR1 and CDR2: MNHEY and SVGAGI. Deletions cut 1 base from V and 7 bases from J, with 11 bases between. The CDR3 loop spans 14 amino acids. The data are from a study of T cells in Graves' hyperthyroidism and ophthalmopathy. The CDR3 regions of TCR beta were amplified from RNA transcripts. When the TCR CDR3 underwent first-round RT-PCR, the HTBI primer set was used. TCRdb ran MiXCR on the multiplex PCR reads and lists one entry per CDR3 protein. The sample holds 250,000 or so distinct CDR3 sequences, roughly 15% seen once. This TCR derives from a woman aged 35 to 49 with Graves' hyperthyroidism that later progressed to Graves' ophthalmopathy. This chain joins TRBV6-5 and TRBJ2-1; perhaps TRBD1 as D (8 bases). The material sequenced was blood. The CDR3 DNA sequence: TGTGCCAGCAGTTACTACAGGGGGGGGAATGAGCAGTTCTTC. It specifies CASSYYRGGNEQFF.